The next 4 T cell receptor beta chains were all read from a single sample in a study of T cell responses to AZD1222 COVID-19 vaccine. Sequencing was performed with immunoSEQ multiplex PCR; in TCRdb, only in-frame clones are kept and a portion is missing. The sample contains 95,000 to 150,000 clones, more than 80% of which appear only once. The source material was peripheral blood, sampled on day 0 of AZD1222 vaccination. The receptors stem from an adult in good health.

V is TRBV5-1 and J is TRBJ2-1; TRBD2 aligns across 10 bases. From germline, CDR1 is SGHRS and CDR2 YFSETQ. The CDR3 runs 15 residues. The J segment lost 7 bases and the V segment lost 3 bases, leaving 7 bases of the junction unmatched. CDR3 sequence: CASSSQAGGPNEQFF. The CDR3 DNA sequence: TGCGCCAGCAGCTCCCAAGCGGGGGGGCCAAATGAGCAGTTCTTC.

V is TRBV4-2 and J is TRBJ1-2; D is possibly TRBD1 (5 bases). Germline V gene sequence: CDR1 LGHNA, CDR2 YNFKEQ. Trimming stripped 1 base from V and 7 bases from J, with 7 bases between. The CDR3 extends over 12 amino acids. As DNA, the CDR3 is TGTGCCAGCAGCCAAGGCCAGGGTGGCTACACCTTC. Translated: CASSQGQGGYTF.

The chain is built from TRBV6-5 and TRBJ2-2; D may match TRBD1 or TRBD2 (5 bases each). The CDR3 length is 16 residues. Looked up from germline, CDR1 is MNHEY and CDR2 is SVGAGI. Trimming took 0 bases from V and 1 from J, leaving 9 bases between them. This CDR3 reads CASSYSGRRNTGELFF. DNA for the CDR3: TGTGCCAGCAGTTACTCGGGACGACGGAACACCGGGGAGCTGTTTTTT.

J is TRBJ2-1 and V is TRBV28, with 8 bases aligning to TRBD2. Per the germline V gene, CDR1 is MDHEN and CDR2 is SYDVKM. This CDR3 spans 16 amino acids. V lost 3 bases to trimming and J lost 4 bases; unmatched junction nucleotides: 8. DNA for the CDR3: TGTGCCAGCAGTTTCGTGGCGGGGGGCAAATACAATGAGCAGTTCTTC. This gives the protein CASSFVAGGKYNEQFF.